This T cell receptor (beta chain) was sequenced during a study of early T cells in non-severe SARS-CoV-2 infection. This CDR3 spans 14 amino acids. The ends were cut back, 4 bases at V and 8 bases at J, with 15 bases in the middle. Germline CDR1 and CDR2: MNHEY and SVGAGI. With respect to this clonotype: The antigen is not known.

Separate cDNA molecules each had unique molecular identifiers attached to them. TCRdb processed the 5' RACE reads anew with MiXCR; each CDR3 protein has one entry. There are 86,000 or so distinct CDR3 sequences in the sample; 6% to 7% occur only once, and roughly 7.8% lies in the top ten. Notes on the study in general: Anti-spike CD8 responses were favored by VDJdb matching, which missed private and CD4 specificities.

The rearrangement joins TRBV6-5 to TRBJ2-1; D unresolved. The source of this sequence is an adult who was a healthcare worker with PCR-confirmed SARS-CoV-2 infection or an uninfected control (not recorded which). Sequencing was done on a sample of whole blood. This CDR3 is CASSFIRSLDEQFF. CDR3 coding DNA: TGTGCCAGCAGTTTTATAAGGAGTTTAGATGAGCAGTTCTTC.